The 2 T cell receptor beta chains below were found in one sample sequenced in a study of memory CD4+ T cells and cytomegalovirus serostatus. Single viable CD3+CD4+CD8-CD45RO+ cells were sorted as the memory CD4+ T cells. TCRdb's table, derived via immunoSEQ multiplex PCR, lists solely in-frame clones and lacks some. This sample has around 50,000 clones; about 74% occur once, and the top ten carry 1.2%. Sequencing input: memory CD4+ T cells from blood. The receptors were gathered from an adult in good health and CMV-seropositive.

The chain links TRBV10-2 to TRBJ1-5; 9 nucleotides align to TRBD1. The ends lost 5 bases at V and 7 bases at J; junction bases unmatched: 3. The length of the CDR3 is 13 residues. Germline loops: CDR1 WSHSY, CDR2 SAAADI. The CDR3 protein is CASSWGQGQPQHF. Here the CDR3 DNA reads TGCGCCAGCAGTTGGGGACAGGGACAGCCCCAGCATTTT.

CDR3 region: CASIDYTPDSYNEQFF. CDR3 sequence (DNA): TGCGCCAGCATCGATTACACCCCAGACTCCTACAATGAGCAGTTCTTC. V usage is TRBV10-1 and J usage is TRBJ2-1; D gene ambiguous. Germline loops: CDR1 WNHNN, CDR2 SYGVQD (reference sequence). V shed 7 bases and J shed 0 bases, with 16 bases lying between them. The CDR3 has 16 amino acids.